This T cell receptor (beta chain) was observed in a study of blood T cell repertoires in COVID-19. Data came from immunoSEQ multiplex PCR; TCRdb stores just in-frame clones and leaves some out. This sample yields tens of thousands of clones, of which 70% to 90% are seen a single time; 4.8% belongs to the top ten. CDR3 length equals 14 residues. The V gene end was trimmed by 8 bases and the J gene end by 5 bases; junction bases not matched to a gene: 8. Germline CDR1 MNHEY, CDR2 SVGAGI. Sequencing was performed on peripheral blood. The V and J genes are TRBV6-5 and TRBJ2-3; 9 bases map to TRBD1. The TCR originated in a man over 45 with active COVID-19. The CDR3 loop is CASGQDRGGDTQYF. CDR3 nucleotide sequence: TGTGCCAGCGGCCAGGACAGGGGTGGAGATACGCAGTATTTT.